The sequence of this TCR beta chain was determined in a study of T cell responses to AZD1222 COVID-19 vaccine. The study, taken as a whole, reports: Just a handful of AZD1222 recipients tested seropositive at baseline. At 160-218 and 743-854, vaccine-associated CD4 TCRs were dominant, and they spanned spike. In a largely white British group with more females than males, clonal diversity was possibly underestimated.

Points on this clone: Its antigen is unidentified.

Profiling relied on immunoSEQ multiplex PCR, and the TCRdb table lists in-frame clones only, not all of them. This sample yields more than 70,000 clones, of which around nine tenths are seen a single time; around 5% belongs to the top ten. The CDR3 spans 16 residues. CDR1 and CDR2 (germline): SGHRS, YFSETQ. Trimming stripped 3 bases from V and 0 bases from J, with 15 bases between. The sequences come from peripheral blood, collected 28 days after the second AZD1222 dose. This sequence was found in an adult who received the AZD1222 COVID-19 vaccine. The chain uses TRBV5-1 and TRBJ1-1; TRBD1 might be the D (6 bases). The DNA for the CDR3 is TGCGCCAGCAGCTACCAGGGGAGGACCATGAACACTGAAGCTTTCTTT. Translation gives CASSYQGRTMNTEAFF.